The rows below give T cell receptor beta chains drawn from one sample of a study of blood T cell repertoires in COVID-19. TCRdb keeps only in-frame clones here, not all; method: immunoSEQ multiplex PCR. The repertoire includes more than 200,000 clones, approximately 86% of them detected once, and approximately 0.7% sits in the top ten. The sample was peripheral blood. Source of these receptors: a human donor in a cohort sampled during active COVID-19. CDR3s include the opening cysteine and the closing phenylalanine or tryptophan. The order of the fields is J gene, V gene, D gene, CDR3 protein. The D gene is left open where the match is weak.

j_gene: TRBJ1-1; v_gene: TRBV27; d_gene: TRBD1; CDR3aa: CASSPTGTGVRGTEAFF
j_gene: TRBJ1-6; v_gene: TRBV5-4; d_gene: TRBD1; CDR3aa: CASSVQGAGSPLHF
j_gene: TRBJ2-7; v_gene: TRBV13; d_gene: TRBD2; CDR3aa: CASSLLAGGFSYEQYF
j_gene: TRBJ1-5; v_gene: TRBV2; d_gene: TRBD1; CDR3aa: CASSGDRDQPQHF
j_gene: TRBJ2-6; v_gene: TRBV30; d_gene: TRBD2; CDR3aa: CACMGGSSGANVLTF
j_gene: TRBJ2-7; v_gene: TRBV10-3; d_gene: -; CDR3aa: CAISESGSVAYEQYF
j_gene: TRBJ2-1; v_gene: TRBV24-1; d_gene: TRBD2; CDR3aa: CATSAGLAGGPRFYNEQFF
j_gene: TRBJ2-7; v_gene: TRBV30; d_gene: TRBD2; CDR3aa: CAWSVGLAGGRAVRF
j_gene: TRBJ2-7; v_gene: TRBV7-8; d_gene: TRBD2; CDR3aa: CASSLAFGGADVGQYF
j_gene: TRBJ2-7; v_gene: TRBV20-1; d_gene: -; CDR3aa: CSAPDFGEQYF
j_gene: TRBJ1-2; v_gene: TRBV11-2; d_gene: -; CDR3aa: CASSLEGYGYTF
j_gene: TRBJ2-3; v_gene: TRBV18; d_gene: -; CDR3aa: CASSPPLPGFYTDTQYF
j_gene: TRBJ2-7; v_gene: TRBV3-1/TRBV3-2; d_gene: -; CDR3aa: CASSRGSSYEQYF
j_gene: TRBJ2-2; v_gene: TRBV28; d_gene: -; CDR3aa: CASSYPHMDYTGELFF
j_gene: TRBJ2-3; v_gene: TRBV6-6; d_gene: -; CDR3aa: CASTGDTDTQYF
j_gene: TRBJ2-5; v_gene: TRBV27; d_gene: -; CDR3aa: CASSLAPRGETQYF
j_gene: TRBJ1-2; v_gene: TRBV6-5; d_gene: TRBD1; CDR3aa: CASGYRGRFHGYTF
j_gene: TRBJ2-7; v_gene: TRBV5-4; d_gene: TRBD2; CDR3aa: CASSPGLAGGLYEQYF
j_gene: TRBJ1-5; v_gene: TRBV11-3; d_gene: -; CDR3aa: CASSLEVPGVSNQPQHF
j_gene: TRBJ1-2; v_gene: TRBV24-1; d_gene: TRBD1; CDR3aa: CATVDRGRFGYTF
j_gene: TRBJ2-3; v_gene: TRBV9; d_gene: TRBD2; CDR3aa: CASSFCRVGTNTDTQYF
j_gene: TRBJ2-7; v_gene: TRBV6-6; d_gene: -; CDR3aa: CASSAPGKQYF
j_gene: TRBJ1-2; v_gene: TRBV30; d_gene: TRBD1; CDR3aa: CAWSRQGFGYTF
j_gene: TRBJ1-2; v_gene: TRBV2; d_gene: -; CDR3aa: CASTLRGAESYGYTF
j_gene: TRBJ1-3; v_gene: TRBV27; d_gene: TRBD1; CDR3aa: CASSFWGQGISGNTIYF
j_gene: TRBJ1-2; v_gene: TRBV5-1; d_gene: -; CDR3aa: CASSLYDQGYYGYTF
j_gene: TRBJ2-7; v_gene: TRBV11-2; d_gene: TRBD2; CDR3aa: CASSLLRTSKVYEQYF
j_gene: TRBJ1-2; v_gene: TRBV18; d_gene: -; CDR3aa: CASSPSTVYGYTF
j_gene: TRBJ1-2; v_gene: TRBV19; d_gene: -; CDR3aa: CASKDRGEYGYTF
j_gene: TRBJ1-6; v_gene: TRBV7-2; d_gene: TRBD1; CDR3aa: CASSQRQGSNSPLHF
j_gene: TRBJ2-4; v_gene: TRBV19; d_gene: TRBD2; CDR3aa: CASSRTSGVNIQYF
j_gene: TRBJ2-1; v_gene: TRBV28; d_gene: -; CDR3aa: CASSFLRGRNNEQFF
j_gene: TRBJ1-2; v_gene: TRBV6-5; d_gene: TRBD1; CDR3aa: CASSYSTGGYGYTF
j_gene: TRBJ1-2; v_gene: TRBV6-5; d_gene: -; CDR3aa: CASPGSPNYGYTF
j_gene: TRBJ1-4; v_gene: TRBV6-5; d_gene: TRBD1; CDR3aa: CASGEQGRTNEKLFF
j_gene: TRBJ2-7; v_gene: TRBV18; d_gene: TRBD1; CDR3aa: CASSPLFAQGSYEQYF
j_gene: TRBJ2-1; v_gene: TRBV7-7; d_gene: TRBD2; CDR3aa: CASSLESAGAEQFF
j_gene: TRBJ1-5; v_gene: TRBV2; d_gene: -; CDR3aa: CASRDRAYSNQPQHF
j_gene: TRBJ2-5; v_gene: TRBV27; d_gene: TRBD1; CDR3aa: CASSLFPTGTQETQYF
j_gene: TRBJ2-7; v_gene: TRBV7-2; d_gene: TRBD2; CDR3aa: CASSLEASGRFGQYF
j_gene: TRBJ1-1; v_gene: TRBV12-3/TRBV12-4; d_gene: TRBD1; CDR3aa: CASSSGTGPEAFF
j_gene: TRBJ2-5; v_gene: TRBV9; d_gene: -; CDR3aa: CASSVGESLRQTQYF
j_gene: TRBJ2-1; v_gene: TRBV15; d_gene: TRBD1; CDR3aa: CATSRGGQGAGEQFF
j_gene: TRBJ1-5; v_gene: TRBV19; d_gene: -; CDR3aa: CASSIPGGESNQPQHF
j_gene: TRBJ2-1; v_gene: TRBV2; d_gene: TRBD2; CDR3aa: CASLAGGPLSYNEQFF
j_gene: TRBJ2-2; v_gene: TRBV29-1; d_gene: -; CDR3aa: CSAAGASNTGELFF